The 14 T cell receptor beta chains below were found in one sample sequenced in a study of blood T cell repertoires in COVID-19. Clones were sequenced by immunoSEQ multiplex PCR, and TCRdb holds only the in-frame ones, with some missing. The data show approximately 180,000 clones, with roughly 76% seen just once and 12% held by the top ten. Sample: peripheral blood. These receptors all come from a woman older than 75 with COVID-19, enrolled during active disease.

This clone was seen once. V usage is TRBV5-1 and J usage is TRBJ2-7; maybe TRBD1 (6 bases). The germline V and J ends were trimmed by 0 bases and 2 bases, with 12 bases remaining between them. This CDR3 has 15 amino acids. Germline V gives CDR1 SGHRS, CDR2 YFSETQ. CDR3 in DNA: TGCGCCAGCAGCTTGGTACAGGGCCCCCCCTACGAGCAGTACTTC. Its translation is CASSLVQGPPYEQYF. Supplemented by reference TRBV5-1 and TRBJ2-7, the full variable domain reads KAGVTQTPRYLIKTRGQQVTLSCSPISGHRSVSWYQQTPGQGLQFLFEYFSETQRNKGNFPGRFSGRQFSNSRSEMNVSTLELGDSALYLCASSLVQGPPYEQYFGPGTRLTVT.

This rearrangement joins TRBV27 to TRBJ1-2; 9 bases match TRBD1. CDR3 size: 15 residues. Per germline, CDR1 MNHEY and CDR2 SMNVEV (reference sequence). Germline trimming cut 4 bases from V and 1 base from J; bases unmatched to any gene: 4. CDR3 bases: TGTGCCAGCAGTTCCCGACAGGGGGGTAACTATGGCTACACCTTC. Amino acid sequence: CASSSRQGGNYGYTF.

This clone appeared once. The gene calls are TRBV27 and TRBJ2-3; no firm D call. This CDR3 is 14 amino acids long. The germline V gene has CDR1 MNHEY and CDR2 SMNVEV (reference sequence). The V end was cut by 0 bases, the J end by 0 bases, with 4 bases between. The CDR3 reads CASSLSLSTDTQYF. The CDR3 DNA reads TGTGCCAGCAGTTTATCTCTCAGCACAGATACGCAGTATTTT.

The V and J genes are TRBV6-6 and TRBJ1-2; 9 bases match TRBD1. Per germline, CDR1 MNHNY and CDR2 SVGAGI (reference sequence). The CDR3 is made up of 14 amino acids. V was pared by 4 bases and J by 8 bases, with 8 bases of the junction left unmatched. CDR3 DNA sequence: TGTGCCAGCAGTTTCGGGGACAGGGATGAAGGCTACACCTTC. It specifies CASSFGDRDEGYTF.

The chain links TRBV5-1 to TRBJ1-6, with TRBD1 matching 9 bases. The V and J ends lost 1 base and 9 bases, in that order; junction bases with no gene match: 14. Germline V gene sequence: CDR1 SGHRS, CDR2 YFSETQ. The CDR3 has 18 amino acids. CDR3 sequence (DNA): TGCGCCAGCAGCTTGAGGGCCCTACAGGGGGCCGATAGTTCACCCCTCCACTTT. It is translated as CASSLRALQGADSSPLHF.

CDR3 DNA sequence: TGCGCCAGCAGCCAAGAAAAATACTCTGGAAACACCATATATTTT. Translation: CASSQEKYSGNTIYF. The V and J genes are TRBV4-3 and TRBJ1-3, with D unresolved. V gave up 0 bases and J gave up 0 bases, with 6 bases separating them. Germline loops: CDR1 LGHNA, CDR2 YSLEER. There are 15 residues in the CDR3.

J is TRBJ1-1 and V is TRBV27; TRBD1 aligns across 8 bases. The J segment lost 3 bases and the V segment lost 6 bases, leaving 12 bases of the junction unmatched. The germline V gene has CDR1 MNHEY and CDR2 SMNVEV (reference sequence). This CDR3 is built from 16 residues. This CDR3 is CASSQGQGLGDTEAFF. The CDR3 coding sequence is TGTGCCAGCAGCCAAGGACAGGGATTGGGGGACACTGAAGCTTTCTTT.

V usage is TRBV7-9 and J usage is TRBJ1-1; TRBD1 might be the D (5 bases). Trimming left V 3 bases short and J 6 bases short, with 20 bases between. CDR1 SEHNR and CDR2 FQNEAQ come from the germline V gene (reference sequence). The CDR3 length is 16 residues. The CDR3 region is CASSFRDVVGGPEAFF. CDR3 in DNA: TGTGCCAGCAGCTTTAGAGATGTTGTGGGGGGACCTGAAGCTTTCTTT.

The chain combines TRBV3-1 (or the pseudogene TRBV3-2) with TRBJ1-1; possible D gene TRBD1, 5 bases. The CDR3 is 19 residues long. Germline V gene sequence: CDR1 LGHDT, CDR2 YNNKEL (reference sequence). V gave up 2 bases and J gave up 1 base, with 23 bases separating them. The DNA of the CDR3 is TGTGCCAGCAGCCAAAAAAGGGGCAGGACCCTCAGGAGGAACACTGAAGCTTTCTTT. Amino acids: CASSQKRGRTLRRNTEAFF.

The CDR3 DNA is TGTGCCAGCAGTTACTCCCCCGGAGACCTGAACACTGAAGCTTTCTTT. It encodes CASSYSPGDLNTEAFF. The chain uses TRBV6-5 and TRBJ1-1; D not resolved. The germline V gene has CDR1 MNHEY and CDR2 SVGAGI. Trimming removed 0 bases at V and 0 bases at J, with 11 bases between. This CDR3 contains 16 residues.

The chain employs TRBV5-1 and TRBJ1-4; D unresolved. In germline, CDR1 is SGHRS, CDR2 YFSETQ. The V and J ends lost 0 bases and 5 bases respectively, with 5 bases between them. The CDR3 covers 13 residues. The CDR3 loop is CASSLGQNEKLFF. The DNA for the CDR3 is TGCGCCAGCAGCTTGGGCCAGAATGAAAAACTGTTTTTT.

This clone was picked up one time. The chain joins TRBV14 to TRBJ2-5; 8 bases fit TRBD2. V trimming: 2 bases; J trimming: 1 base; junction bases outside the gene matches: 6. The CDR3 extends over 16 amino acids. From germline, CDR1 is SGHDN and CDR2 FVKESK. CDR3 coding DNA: TGTGCCAGCAGCCAACCGCAGCGGGAGACCCAAGAGACCCAGTACTTC. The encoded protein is CASSQPQRETQETQYF.

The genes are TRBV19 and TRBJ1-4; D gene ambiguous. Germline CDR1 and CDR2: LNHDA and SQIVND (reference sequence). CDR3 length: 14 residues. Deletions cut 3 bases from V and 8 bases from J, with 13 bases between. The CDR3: CASSIGGSWEKLFF. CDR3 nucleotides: TGTGCCAGTAGTATCGGAGGGTCGTGGGAAAAACTGTTTTTT.

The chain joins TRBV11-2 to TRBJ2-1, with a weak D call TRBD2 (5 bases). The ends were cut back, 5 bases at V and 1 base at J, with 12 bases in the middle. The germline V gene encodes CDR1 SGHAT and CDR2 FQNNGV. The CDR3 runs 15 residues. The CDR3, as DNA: TGTGCCAGCAGCGCTACTCGGGGATCCTACAATGAGCAGTTCTTC. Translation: CASSATRGSYNEQFF. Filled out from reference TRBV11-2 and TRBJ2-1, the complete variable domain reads EAGVAQSPRYKIIEKRQSVAFWCNPISGHATLYWYQQILGQGPKLLIQFQNNGVVDDSQLPKDRFSAERLKGVDSTLKIQPAKLEDSAVYLCASSATRGSYNEQFFGPGTRLTVL.